This entry concerns a single T cell receptor (beta chain). Some clones are missing from TCRdb's copy, which holds only in-frame ones; the method was immunoSEQ multiplex PCR. The table shows about 42,000 clones, with 70% to 85% occurring only once. This sample is drawn from a study of blood T cell repertoires in COVID-19. The clonotype originates from a human donor in a cohort sampled during active COVID-19. The material sequenced was peripheral blood.

This CDR3 is CASTRPEAGELFF. In nucleotides, the CDR3 is TGTGCCAGCACCCGACCTGAGGCCGGGGAGCTGTTTTTT. The chain combines TRBV28 with TRBJ2-2; no clear D. CDR3 length: 13 residues. V was shortened by 7 bases and J by 6 bases, with 12 bases between the two germline ends. Germline CDR1 MDHEN, CDR2 SYDVKM.